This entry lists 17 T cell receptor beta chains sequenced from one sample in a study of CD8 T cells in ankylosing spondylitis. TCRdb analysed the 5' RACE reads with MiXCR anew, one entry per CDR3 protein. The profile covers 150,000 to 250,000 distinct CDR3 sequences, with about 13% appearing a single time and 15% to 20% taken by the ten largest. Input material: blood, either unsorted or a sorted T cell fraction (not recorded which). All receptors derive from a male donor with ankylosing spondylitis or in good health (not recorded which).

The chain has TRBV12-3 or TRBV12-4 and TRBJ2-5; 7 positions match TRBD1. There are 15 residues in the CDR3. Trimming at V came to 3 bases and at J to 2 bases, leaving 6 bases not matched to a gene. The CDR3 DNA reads TGTGCCAGCAGTTTGGCCAGGGGGATACAAGAGACCCAGTACTTC. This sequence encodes CASSLARGIQETQYF.

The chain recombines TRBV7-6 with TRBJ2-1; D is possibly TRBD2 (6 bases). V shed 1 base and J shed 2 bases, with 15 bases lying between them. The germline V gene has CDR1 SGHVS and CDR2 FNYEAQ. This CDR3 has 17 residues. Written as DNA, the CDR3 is TGTGCCAGCAGCTTAGTAGGCTCAACGGGAGCCTACAATGAGCAGTTCTTC. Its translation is CASSLVGSTGAYNEQFF.

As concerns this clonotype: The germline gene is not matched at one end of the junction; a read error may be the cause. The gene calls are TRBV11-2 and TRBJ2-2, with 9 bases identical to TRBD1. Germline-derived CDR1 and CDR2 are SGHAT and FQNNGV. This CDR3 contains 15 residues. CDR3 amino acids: CTSSPRDRATGELFF. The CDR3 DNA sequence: TGTACCAGCAGCCCGAGGGACAGGGCCACCGGGGAGCTGTTTTTT.

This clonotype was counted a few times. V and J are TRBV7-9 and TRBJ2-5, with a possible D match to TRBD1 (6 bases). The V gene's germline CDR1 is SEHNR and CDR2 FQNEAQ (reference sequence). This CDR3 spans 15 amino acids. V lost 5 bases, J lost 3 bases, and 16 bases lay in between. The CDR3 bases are TGTGCCAGCAGCCCCCGAACAGGGTGGGAAGAGACCCAGTACTTC. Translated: CASSPRTGWEETQYF.

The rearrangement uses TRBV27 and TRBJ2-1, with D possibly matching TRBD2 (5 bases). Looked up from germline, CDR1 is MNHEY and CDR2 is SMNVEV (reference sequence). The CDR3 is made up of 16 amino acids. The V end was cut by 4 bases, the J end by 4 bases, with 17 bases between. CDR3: CASSSFSGGLYNEQFF. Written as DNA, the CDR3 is TGTGCCAGCAGTTCTTTCAGCGGAGGCCTTTACAATGAGCAGTTCTTC.

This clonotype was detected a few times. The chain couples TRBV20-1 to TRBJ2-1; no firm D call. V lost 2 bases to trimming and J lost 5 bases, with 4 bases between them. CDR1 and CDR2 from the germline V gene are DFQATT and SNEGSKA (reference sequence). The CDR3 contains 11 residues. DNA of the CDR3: TGCAGTGCTAGAAGCGACAATGAGCAGTTCTTC. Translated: CSARSDNEQFF.

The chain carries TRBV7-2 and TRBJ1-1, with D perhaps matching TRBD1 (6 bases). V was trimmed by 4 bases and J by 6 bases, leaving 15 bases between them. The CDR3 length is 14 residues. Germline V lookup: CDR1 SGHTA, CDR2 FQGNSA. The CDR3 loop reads CASSSPRQDSEAFF. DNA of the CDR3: TGTGCCAGCAGCTCACCGAGACAGGACTCTGAAGCTTTCTTT.

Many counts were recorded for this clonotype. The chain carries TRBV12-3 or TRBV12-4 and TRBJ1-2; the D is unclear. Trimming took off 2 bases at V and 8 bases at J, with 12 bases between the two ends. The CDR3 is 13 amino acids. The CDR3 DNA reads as TGTGCCAGCAGTTTATCGGACGCGAGGGGCTACACCTTC. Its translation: CASSLSDARGYTF.

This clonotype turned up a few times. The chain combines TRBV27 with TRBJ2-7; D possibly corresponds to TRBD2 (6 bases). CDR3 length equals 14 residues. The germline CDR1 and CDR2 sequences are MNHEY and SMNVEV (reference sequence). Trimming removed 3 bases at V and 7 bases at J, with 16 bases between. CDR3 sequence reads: CASSFSGLRGEQYF. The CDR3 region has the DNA TGTGCCAGCAGTTTTTCGGGACTCCGGGGAGAGCAGTACTTC.

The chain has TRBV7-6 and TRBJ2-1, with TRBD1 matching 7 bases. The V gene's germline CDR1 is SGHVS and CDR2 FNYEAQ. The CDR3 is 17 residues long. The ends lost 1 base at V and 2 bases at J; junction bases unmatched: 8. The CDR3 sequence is CASSLEVGTVTYNEQFF. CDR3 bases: TGTGCCAGCAGCTTAGAGGTCGGGACAGTAACCTACAATGAGCAGTTCTTC. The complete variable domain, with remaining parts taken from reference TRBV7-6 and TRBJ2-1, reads GAGVSQSPRYKVTKRGQDVALRCDPISGHVSLYWYRQALGQGPEFLTYFNYEAQQDKSGLPNDRFSAERPEGSISTLTIQRTEQRDSAMYRCASSLEVGTVTYNEQFFGPGTRLTVL.

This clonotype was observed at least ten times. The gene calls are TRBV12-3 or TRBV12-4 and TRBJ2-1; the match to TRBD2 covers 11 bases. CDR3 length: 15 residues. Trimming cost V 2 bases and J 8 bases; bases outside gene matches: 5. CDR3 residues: CASSLNSGRADEQFF. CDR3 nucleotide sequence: TGTGCCAGCAGTTTAAATAGCGGGAGGGCTGATGAGCAGTTCTTC.

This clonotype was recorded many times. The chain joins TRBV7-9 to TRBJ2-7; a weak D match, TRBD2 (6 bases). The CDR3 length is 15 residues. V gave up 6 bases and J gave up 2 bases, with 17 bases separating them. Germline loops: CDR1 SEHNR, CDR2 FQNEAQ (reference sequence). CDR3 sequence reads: CASSYPPGLTYEQYF. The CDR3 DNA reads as TGTGCCAGCAGTTACCCCCCGGGACTCACCTACGAGCAGTACTTC.

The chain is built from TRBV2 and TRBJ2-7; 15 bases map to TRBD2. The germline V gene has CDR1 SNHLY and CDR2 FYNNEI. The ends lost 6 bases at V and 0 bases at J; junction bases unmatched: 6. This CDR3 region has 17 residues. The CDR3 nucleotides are TGTGCCAGCAGGGGACTAGCGGGAGGTTACACCTCCTACGAGCAGTACTTC. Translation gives CASRGLAGGYTSYEQYF.

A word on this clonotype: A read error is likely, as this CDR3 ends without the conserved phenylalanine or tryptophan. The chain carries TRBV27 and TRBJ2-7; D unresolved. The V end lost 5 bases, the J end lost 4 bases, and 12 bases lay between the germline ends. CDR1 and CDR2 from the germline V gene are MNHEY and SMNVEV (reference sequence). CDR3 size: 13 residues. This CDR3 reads CASSTLKGYEQYL. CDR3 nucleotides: TGTGCCAGCAGTACCCTCAAAGGATACGAGCAGTACCTC.

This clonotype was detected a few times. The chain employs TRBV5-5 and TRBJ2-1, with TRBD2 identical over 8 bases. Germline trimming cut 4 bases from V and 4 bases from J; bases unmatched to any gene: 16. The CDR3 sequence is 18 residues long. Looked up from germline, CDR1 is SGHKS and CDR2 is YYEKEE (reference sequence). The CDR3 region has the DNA TGTGCCAGCAGCCCGGCGGAAGCGGGACTAGGAGGATACAATGAGCAGTTCTTC. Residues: CASSPAEAGLGGYNEQFF.

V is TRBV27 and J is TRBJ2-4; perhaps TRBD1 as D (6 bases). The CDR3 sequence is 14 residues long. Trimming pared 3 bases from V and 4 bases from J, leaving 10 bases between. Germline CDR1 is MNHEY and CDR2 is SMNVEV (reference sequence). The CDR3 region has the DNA TGTGCCAGCAGTTTTACAGGACAGAAAAACATTCAGTACTTC. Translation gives CASSFTGQKNIQYF.

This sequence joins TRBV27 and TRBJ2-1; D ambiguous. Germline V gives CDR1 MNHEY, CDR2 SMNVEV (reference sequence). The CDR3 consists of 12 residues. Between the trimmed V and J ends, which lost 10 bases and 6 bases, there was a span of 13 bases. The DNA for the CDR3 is TGTGCCACCTCCGAATTGGGCAATGAGCAGTTCTTC. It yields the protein CATSELGNEQFF.